A selection of T cell receptor beta chains follows, all from one sample in a study of cytomegalovirus exposure and HLA in healthy donors. Sequencing used immunoSEQ multiplex PCR; TCRdb keeps in-frame clones, though not all of them. The sample lists 60,000 to 75,000 clones, approximately 58% occurring once. Sequencing input: PBMCs. These receptor sequences come from a woman in her fifties or sixties in good health and CMV-seronegative. The CDR3 runs from the conserved cysteine through the conserved F or W. The order of the fields is D gene, clone size, V gene, J gene, CDR3 protein, CDR3 DNA. The D gene is left open where the match is weak. Not every row has a clone size; where given, it reads once, few, many or a size class.

TRBD1	NA	TRBV2	TRBJ1-2	CASKSSGGYGYTF	TGTGCCAGCAAGTCGTCAGGGGGCTATGGCTACACCTTC
TRBD1	NA	TRBV5-4	TRBJ1-1	CASSLGSTGGTEAFF	TGTGCCAGCAGCTTGGGATCAACAGGGGGAACTGAAGCTTTCTTT
TRBD1	NA	TRBV7-2	TRBJ2-3	CASSLAGTASTDTQYF	TGTGCCAGCAGCCTAGCCGGGACAGCTAGCACAGATACGCAGTATTTT
TRBD1	once	TRBV10-3	TRBJ1-3	CAISPGTGLWNTIYF	TGTGCCATCAGTCCCGGGACAGGGCTGTGGAACACCATATATTTT
NA	NA	TRBV5-4	TRBJ2-1	CASSTAGLTYNEQFF	TGTGCCAGCAGCACCGCCGGACTGACCTACAATGAGCAGTTCTTC
NA	once	TRBV5-4	TRBJ2-7	CASSLVGAGEQYF	TGTGCCAGCAGCTTGGTAGGGGCGGGGGAGCAGTACTTC
NA	NA	TRBV29-1	TRBJ2-7	CSVSSELTYEQYF	TGCAGCGTGTCTAGCGAGCTTACCTACGAGCAGTACTTC
NA	NA	TRBV28	TRBJ2-2	CASSPYSRNTGELFF	TGTGCCAGCAGTCCGTACAGTAGGAACACCGGGGAGCTGTTTTTT
NA	few	TRBV5-1	TRBJ1-5	CASSEGDNQPQHF	TGCGCCAGCAGCGAGGGAGACAATCAGCCCCAGCATTTT
NA	NA	TRBV28	TRBJ2-3	CASSAGGNTQYF	TGTGCCAGCAGTGCGGGCGGGAATACGCAGTATTTT